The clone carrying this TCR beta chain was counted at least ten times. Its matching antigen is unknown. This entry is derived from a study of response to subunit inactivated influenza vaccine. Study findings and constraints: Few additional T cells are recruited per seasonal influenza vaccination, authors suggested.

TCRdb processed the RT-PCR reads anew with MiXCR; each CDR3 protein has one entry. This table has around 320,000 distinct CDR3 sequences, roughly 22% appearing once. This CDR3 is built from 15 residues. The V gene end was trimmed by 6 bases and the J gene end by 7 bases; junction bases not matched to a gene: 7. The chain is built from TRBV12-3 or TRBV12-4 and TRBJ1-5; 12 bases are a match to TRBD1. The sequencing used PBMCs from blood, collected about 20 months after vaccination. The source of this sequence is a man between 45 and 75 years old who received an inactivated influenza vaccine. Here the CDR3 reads CASSPGTGGLQPQHF. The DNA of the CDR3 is TGTGCCAGCAGCCCCGGGACAGGGGGCCTGCAGCCCCAGCATTTT.